Listed below are T cell receptor beta chains from one sample, sequenced in a study of blood T cell repertoires in COVID-19. Sequencing used immunoSEQ multiplex PCR; TCRdb keeps in-frame clones, though not all of them. Of a few hundred thousand clones in the sample, over 80% are singletons; the top ten hold about 4%. Specimen: peripheral blood. The receptor source for this set is a woman between 45 and 60 years old with active or convalescent COVID-19. Each CDR3 is given with its conserved first and last residue. The order of the fields is D gene, clone size, J gene, V gene, CDR3 DNA, CDR3 protein. A D gene is named only where the DNA matches it firmly. For some rows the clone size is stated as once, few or many, or as a class when expanded; others skip it.

- - TRBJ1-5 TRBV2 TGTGCCAGCAAGGAGGGGAATCAGCCCCAGCATTTT CASKEGNQPQHF
- once TRBJ1-2 TRBV10-3 TGTGCCATCATTGCCCAGAGGGAAGATAATTCCTATGGCTACACCTTC CAIIAQREDNSYGYTF
TRBD1 - TRBJ1-5 TRBV2 TGTGCCAGCAGTGAACGAACAGGGGGCGAAAGGAATCAGCCCCAGCATTTT CASSERTGGERNQPQHF
- - TRBJ2-3 TRBV3-1/TRBV3-2 TGTGCCAGCAGCCCCTCTCCCAGGTCCACAGATACGCAGTATTTT CASSPSPRSTDTQYF
- - TRBJ1-2 TRBV6-5 TGTGCCAGCAGTTACGGCTATACAGGGTACACCTTC CASSYGYTGYTF
- - TRBJ1-2 TRBV5-4 TGTGCCAGCAGACTCGAGGAGGGCTACACCTTC CASRLEEGYTF
- - TRBJ2-3 TRBV24-1 TGTGCCACCAGTCTGGGGGCCAGCACAGATACGCAGTATTTT CATSLGASTDTQYF
- - TRBJ1-2 TRBV12-3/TRBV12-4 TGTGCCAGCAGGGAGAACTATGGCTACACCTTC CASRENYGYTF
TRBD2 - TRBJ2-7 TRBV6-5 TGTGCCAGCAGTTACGGACTAGCGGGAGTAGTCCACGAGCAGTACTTC CASSYGLAGVVHEQYF
TRBD1 - TRBJ1-5 TRBV4-2 TGTGCCAGCAGCCAAGATCCGTGGGACAGGGCCTATTATCAGCCCCAGCATTTT CASSQDPWDRAYYQPQHF
TRBD1 - TRBJ2-1 TRBV4-1 TGCGCCAGCAGCCAAGTACCCCCCGAGGTCGGGACAGTCGACAATGAGCAGTTCTTC CASSQVPPEVGTVDNEQFF
- - TRBJ1-1 TRBV5-1 TGCGCCAGCGTAATGAACACTGAAGCTTTCTTT CASVMNTEAFF
- once TRBJ2-4 TRBV7-8 TGTGCCAGCAGCTTAGGCGTAGCGAGGGAGCCAGGACGGGGAAACATTCAGTACTTC CASSLGVAREPGRGNIQYF
- - TRBJ2-2 TRBV2 TGTGCCAGCAGTCCTACTAGTGTTTTCGCCGGGGAGCTGTTTTTT CASSPTSVFAGELFF
TRBD1 - TRBJ1-2 TRBV29-1 TGCAGCGTTTGGACAGGGAACACGGCTAACTATGGCTACACCTTC CSVWTGNTANYGYTF